The 27 T cell receptor beta chains below come from one sample, sequenced in a study of control samples from healthy donors and cancer patients. The repertoire was sequenced with immunoSEQ multiplex PCR; TCRdb's copy has only in-frame clones and lacks some. The sample records about 140,000 clones, 80% to 95% being singletons. The specimen sequenced was blood. The receptors were sampled from a man aged 25-45 years in good health.

The genes are TRBV5-1 and TRBJ2-1; the D is unclear. CDR3 size: 11 residues. Germline V gene sequence: CDR1 SGHRS, CDR2 YFSETQ. V was trimmed by 5 bases and J by 7 bases, leaving 7 bases between them. The CDR3 loop is CASRAANEQFF. The CDR3 nucleotides are TGCGCCAGCAGGGCCGCTAATGAGCAGTTCTTC.

This clone was seen only once. The chain is built from TRBV6-1 and TRBJ1-2, with no clear D. The CDR3 runs to 14 residues. Trimming took 0 bases from V and 4 from J, leaving 9 bases between them. Germline values: CDR1 MNHNS, CDR2 SASEGT. CDR3 sequence: CASSEAWGAYGYTF. CDR3 in DNA: TGTGCCAGCAGTGAAGCTTGGGGTGCCTATGGCTACACCTTC.

This CDR3 reads CASSVSSNSGPNYGYTF. The DNA for the CDR3 is TGTGCCAGTAGTGTATCCAGTAACTCGGGCCCTAACTATGGCTACACCTTC. The chain links TRBV19 to TRBJ1-2; D is unclear. Germline CDR1 LNHDA, CDR2 SQIVND (reference sequence). This CDR3 is 17 amino acids long. Trimming stripped 5 bases from V and 0 bases from J, with 19 bases between.

The V and J genes are TRBV9 and TRBJ2-3, with TRBD2 identical over 7 bases. The CDR3 is 16 residues long. The junction had 4 bases not matched to a gene; V was cut back by 0 bases and J by 0 bases. Germline V gene lookup returns CDR1 SGDLS and CDR2 YYNGEE. CDR3 amino acids: CASSVVGGGSTDTQYF. DNA for the CDR3: TGTGCCAGCAGCGTAGTTGGCGGGGGTAGCACAGATACGCAGTATTTT.

The chain uses TRBV29-1 and TRBJ1-2; D is unresolved. V was trimmed by 3 bases and J by 6 bases, leaving 5 bases between them. Germline loops: CDR1 SQVTM, CDR2 ANQGSEA. There are 10 residues in the CDR3. As DNA, the CDR3 is TGCAGCGTTGATGCAGATGGCTACACCTTC. Translating it yields CSVDADGYTF.

This chain joins TRBV5-8 and TRBJ1-5, with 7 positions matching TRBD1. This CDR3 region has 16 residues. The V and J ends lost 2 bases and 6 bases, in that order; junction bases with no gene match: 11. CDR1 SGHTS and CDR2 YDEGEE come from the germline V gene. The CDR3 protein is CASSFLMGGGRQPQHF. In DNA, the CDR3 is TGTGCCAGCAGCTTCTTAATGGGAGGGGGCCGTCAGCCCCAGCATTTT.

The V call is TRBV6-5, the J call TRBJ1-2; TRBD1 agrees at 7 bases. J gave up 5 bases and V 6 bases, and 6 bases lay outside the gene matches. Per the germline V gene, CDR1 is MNHEY and CDR2 is SVGAGI. CDR3 length: 13 amino acids. The CDR3 DNA follows: TGTGCCAGCAGGGCGGGACAGCAGTATGGCTACACCTTC. Its protein product is CASRAGQQYGYTF.

The chain uses TRBV7-6 and TRBJ2-2; unclear D gene. The CDR3 is 16 residues long. V lost 0 bases and J lost 0, with 8 bases in between. Germline V gene lookup returns CDR1 SGHVS and CDR2 FNYEAQ. The CDR3 here is CASSLAETSNTGELFF. Here the CDR3 DNA reads TGTGCCAGCAGCTTAGCGGAGACATCGAACACCGGGGAGCTGTTTTTT. The whole variable domain, filled in from reference TRBV7-6 and TRBJ2-2, reads GAGVSQSPRYKVTKRGQDVALRCDPISGHVSLYWYRQALGQGPEFLTYFNYEAQQDKSGLPNDRFSAERPEGSISTLTIQRTEQRDSAMYRCASSLAETSNTGELFFGEGSRLTVL.

CDR3 DNA sequence: TGTGCCAGCTCGATAGAGGGTAGCGGGGGGCCCCTCGGGACAGATACGCAGTATTTT. Amino acid sequence: CASSIEGSGGPLGTDTQYF. The chain recombines TRBV13 with TRBJ2-3, with 10 bases lining up with TRBD2. The V segment lost 8 bases and the J segment 3 bases; nucleotides outside the gene matches: 20. This CDR3 spans 19 amino acids. Per the germline V gene, CDR1 is PRHDT and CDR2 is FYEKMQ (reference sequence).

This clone was recorded only once. The chain uses TRBV12-5 and TRBJ1-1, with D unresolved. The germline V gene has CDR1 LGHNT and CDR2 FRNRAP. Trimming cost V 3 bases and J 1 base, with 6 bases left between them. The length of the CDR3 is 13 residues. CDR3: CASGFDGNTEAFF. DNA for the CDR3: TGTGCTAGTGGTTTCGACGGGAACACTGAAGCTTTCTTT.

This chain uses TRBV5-1 with TRBJ1-1; possibly TRBD1 for D (5 bases). Trimming shortened V by 0 bases and J by 2 bases, and 8 bases separated the two germline ends. The CDR3 contains 14 residues. Looked up from germline, CDR1 is SGHRS and CDR2 is YFSETQ. CDR3 sequence: CASSLGDGNTEAFF. CDR3 bases: TGCGCCAGCAGCTTGGGGGACGGTAACACTGAAGCTTTCTTT.

The chain is built from TRBV18 and TRBJ2-3, with 9 bases identical to TRBD2. Per the germline V gene, CDR1 is KGHSH and CDR2 is LQKENI. J gave up 5 bases and V 3 bases, and 12 bases lay outside the gene matches. The CDR3 sequence is 17 residues long. The CDR3 region has the DNA TGTGCCAGCTCACCCCTCCCCTCTAGCGGGGCCGGAGATACGCAGTATTTT. It specifies CASSPLPSSGAGDTQYF.

The genes are TRBV10-3 and TRBJ2-3; TRBD1 might be the D (6 bases). Germline CDR1 is ENHRY and CDR2 is SYGVKD. The V gene lost 8 bases and the J gene lost 0 bases, with 12 bases spanning the gap. This CDR3 has 14 amino acids. This CDR3 reads CAIGGFSSTDTQYF. The DNA of the CDR3 is TGTGCCATCGGGGGCTTTTCTAGCACAGATACGCAGTATTTT.

The chain uses TRBV6-5 and TRBJ1-2; no clear D gene. The germline gives CDR1 MNHEY, CDR2 SVGAGI. The ends were cut back, 8 bases at V and 0 bases at J, with 16 bases in the middle. The CDR3 has 15 amino acids. As DNA, the CDR3 is TGTGCCAGCGGCCCTACCGACACCCCTAACTATGGCTACACCTTC. Translated: CASGPTDTPNYGYTF.

The sample holds many counts of this clone. In nucleotides, the CDR3 is TGTGCCAGCAGTTTGATGGGGGCCGGGGAGCTGTTTTTT. This codes for CASSLMGAGELFF. This chain links TRBV12-3 or TRBV12-4 with TRBJ2-2, with D perhaps matching TRBD1 or TRBD2 (5 bases each). The CDR3 contains 13 residues. V lost 3 bases, J lost 6 bases, and 8 bases lay in between.

The gene calls are TRBV25-1 and TRBJ2-7; D may be TRBD1 (6 bases). Germline CDR1 and CDR2: MGHDK and SYGVNS. Trimming left V 3 bases short and J 0 bases short, with 15 bases between. The CDR3 loop spans 16 amino acids. The CDR3 is CASSEQRDNVSYEQYF. CDR3 nucleotides: TGTGCCAGCAGTGAGCAGAGGGACAATGTCTCCTACGAGCAGTACTTC.

This clone was counted once. V gene TRBV18 combines with J gene TRBJ1-1, with no clear D. This CDR3 has 14 amino acids. V lost 5 bases and J 4 bases, leaving 14 bases between the germline ends. Germline V gene lookup returns CDR1 KGHSH and CDR2 LQKENI. The CDR3 protein is CASSRDGLSTEAFF. The CDR3 DNA follows: TGTGCCAGCTCAAGAGACGGGTTAAGCACTGAAGCTTTCTTT.

About this clone: One junction end disagrees with the germline gene, perhaps due to a read error. The chain carries TRBV6-2 or TRBV6-3 and TRBJ2-7, with D perhaps TRBD1 or TRBD2 (6 bases each). CDR1 is MNHEY and CDR2 is SVGEGT in the germline V gene. The CDR3 covers 11 residues. CDR3 region: CASSYAGHRDF. CDR3 in DNA: TGTGCCAGCAGTTACGCGGGACATCGGGACTTC.

V usage is TRBV6-1 and J usage is TRBJ2-1; 9 bases agree with TRBD2. V lost 1 base, J lost 8 bases, and 6 bases stayed unmatched. Germline CDR1 MNHNS, CDR2 SASEGT. The length of the CDR3 is 15 residues. CDR3 residues: CASSEVASGAHEQFF. The CDR3, as DNA: TGTGCCAGCAGTGAAGTAGCTAGCGGGGCACATGAGCAGTTCTTC.

This clone was counted once. The chain recombines TRBV29-1 with TRBJ1-1; weak D call: TRBD1 (5 bases). There are 15 residues in the CDR3. V was clipped by 6 bases and J by 0 bases, with 17 bases between them. CDR1 SQVTM and CDR2 ANQGSEA come from the germline V gene. CDR3 DNA: TGCAGCGTCCCGTCTCCTCAGGGCATGAACACTGAAGCTTTCTTT. Protein product: CSVPSPQGMNTEAFF.

The chain uses TRBV5-1 and TRBJ2-3; D is perhaps TRBD2 (5 bases). The CDR3 spans 14 residues. Germline V gene sequence: CDR1 SGHRS, CDR2 YFSETQ. V lost 2 bases and J lost 3, with 10 bases in between. CDR3 region: CASSFLAVTDTQYF. The DNA for the CDR3 is TGCGCCAGCAGCTTCCTAGCCGTAACAGATACGCAGTATTTT. Drawing the rest from reference TRBV5-1 and TRBJ2-3, the complete variable domain is KAGVTQTPRYLIKTRGQQVTLSCSPISGHRSVSWYQQTPGQGLQFLFEYFSETQRNKGNFPGRFSGRQFSNSRSEMNVSTLELGDSALYLCASSFLAVTDTQYFGPGTRLTVL.

The chain combines TRBV18 with TRBJ1-6, with a possible D match to TRBD1 (6 bases). Germline V CDR1 and CDR2: KGHSH, LQKENI. This CDR3 is 14 amino acids long. The V and J ends lost 3 bases and 6 bases respectively, with 9 bases between them. The CDR3 reads CASSPGQSNSPLHF. For the CDR3, the DNA is TGTGCCAGCTCACCTGGACAGTCTAATTCACCCCTCCACTTT.

This chain links TRBV9 with TRBJ1-1; D perhaps matches TRBD1 (6 bases). CDR1 and CDR2 from the germline V gene are SGDLS and YYNGEE. The V end lost 4 bases, the J end lost 5 bases, and 18 bases lay between the germline ends. This CDR3 contains 15 residues. The CDR3 region is CASSTLTGPGTEAFF. The DNA for the CDR3 is TGTGCCAGCAGCACCCTGACAGGTCCAGGGACTGAAGCTTTCTTT.

The genes are TRBV6-1 and TRBJ1-4; D gene uncertain. The V end was cut by 1 base, the J end by 6 bases, with 9 bases between. The CDR3 extends over 14 amino acids. Germline values: CDR1 MNHNS, CDR2 SASEGT. The CDR3 protein is CASSEEGGDEKLFF. For the CDR3, the DNA is TGTGCCAGCAGTGAAGAAGGAGGAGATGAAAAACTGTTTTTT.

The count of this clone is one. The chain employs TRBV2 and TRBJ1-2, with D unresolved. The CDR3 extends over 14 amino acids. Germline-derived CDR1 and CDR2 are SNHLY and FYNNEI. Trimming pared 4 bases from V and 1 base from J, leaving 10 bases between. Written as DNA, the CDR3 is TGTGCCAGCAGTGGATCTGGGTATAACTATGGCTACACCTTC. This gives the protein CASSGSGYNYGYTF.

The sample holds one count of this clone. The chain has TRBV29-1 and TRBJ2-3, with D tentatively TRBD1 (5 bases). The V end lost 4 bases, the J end lost 5 bases, and 13 bases lay between the germline ends. CDR3 size: 13 residues. From germline, CDR1 is SQVTM and CDR2 ANQGSEA. The DNA of the CDR3 is TGCAGCGTTGGTATAGGGGCGAAAGATACGCAGTATTTT. This sequence encodes CSVGIGAKDTQYF.

This clone has a single count. V usage is TRBV6-5 and J usage is TRBJ1-5; D remains ambiguous. The V and J ends lost 9 bases and 4 bases respectively, with 13 bases between them. Germline assignment: CDR1 MNHEY and CDR2 SVGAGI. This CDR3 has 13 amino acids. Written as DNA, the CDR3 is TGTGCCAGTCTATGGTCCGAAAATCAGCCCCAGCATTTT. Translating gives CASLWSENQPQHF.